The 27 T cell receptor beta chains below were found in one sample sequenced in a study of early T cells in non-severe SARS-CoV-2 infection. TCRdb ran MiXCR on the 5' RACE reads and lists one entry per CDR3 protein. This table holds tens of thousands of distinct CDR3 sequences, about 9.3% found once. The sample consisted of whole blood. All receptors derive from an adult who was a healthcare worker with PCR-confirmed SARS-CoV-2 infection or an uninfected control (not recorded which).

Many counts were recorded for this clonotype. This chain connects TRBV20-1 to TRBJ1-6; D not resolved. V was pared by 0 bases and J by 9 bases, with 15 bases between. CDR1 and CDR2 from the germline V gene are DFQATT and SNEGSKA (reference sequence). This CDR3 is built from 15 residues. The CDR3 reads CSARDLRGSASPLHF. The CDR3 nucleotides are TGCAGTGCTAGAGATCTCCGAGGGTCGGCTTCACCCCTCCACTTT.

This clonotype was detected a few times. This rearrangement joins TRBV24-1 to TRBJ2-7; TRBD2 matches 7 bases. Trimming cost V 3 bases and J 6 bases; bases outside gene matches: 7. This CDR3 has 14 residues. Looked up from germline, CDR1 is KGHDR and CDR2 is SFDVKD. CDR3 coding DNA: TGTGCCACCAGTGATCGGGACCGGGAGGCCGAGCAGTACTTC. Protein sequence: CATSDRDREAEQYF.

Many counts were recorded for this clonotype. This sequence joins TRBV7-8 and TRBJ1-5, with D unclear. This CDR3 is 18 amino acids long. Germline CDR1 and CDR2: SGHVS and FQNEAQ. The V end was cut by 1 base, the J end by 5 bases, with 21 bases between. The CDR3 sequence: CASSLGGWIESGDQPQHF. CDR3 nucleotide sequence: TGTGCCAGCAGCTTAGGAGGGTGGATAGAGTCCGGTGATCAGCCCCAGCATTTT.

This clonotype was detected only a few times. This chain links TRBV7-2 with TRBJ1-2; D gene uncertain. The length of the CDR3 is 13 residues. Germline CDR1 reads SGHTA; CDR2 reads FQGNSA. Trimming stripped 1 base from V and 4 bases from J, with 7 bases between. This CDR3 is CASSLDGSYGYTF. The CDR3 coding sequence is TGTGCCAGCAGCTTAGATGGCAGCTATGGCTACACCTTC.

This clonotype was seen at least ten times. V gene TRBV5-6 combines with J gene TRBJ2-5; no clear D. In germline, CDR1 is SGHDT, CDR2 YYEEEE. This CDR3 is built from 12 residues. V was shortened by 4 bases and J by 3 bases, with 7 bases between the two germline ends. CDR3 sequence reads: CASSRYEETQYF. Here the CDR3 DNA reads TGTGCCAGCAGCCGATATGAAGAGACCCAGTACTTC.

This clonotype has only a few counts. The V gene is TRBV7-9, the J gene TRBJ2-2; TRBD2 matches at 9 bases. In germline, CDR1 is SEHNR, CDR2 FQNEAQ (reference sequence). V lost 5 bases, J lost 0 bases, and 4 bases stayed unmatched. The CDR3 spans 16 residues. In DNA form, the CDR3 reads TGTGCCAGCAGCGGTACTAGCGGGTCGAACACCGGGGAGCTGTTTTTT. Its protein is CASSGTSGSNTGELFF.

The sample holds a few counts of this clonotype. This chain connects TRBV4-3 to TRBJ1-5; D gene uncertain. The CDR3 spans 17 residues. Germline V gives CDR1 LGHNA, CDR2 YSLEER. Trimming took off 1 base at V and 2 bases at J, with 15 bases between the two ends. The CDR3 reads CASSQGPSRAGNQPQHF. The CDR3 DNA follows: TGCGCCAGCAGCCAAGGCCCCAGCCGGGCGGGCAATCAGCCCCAGCATTTT.

The sample holds many counts of this clonotype. This chain uses TRBV3-1 with TRBJ1-4; no clear D. The V end lost 1 base, the J end lost 7 bases, and 1 base lay between the germline ends. Germline CDR1 LGHDT, CDR2 YNNKEL (reference sequence). CDR3 length: 11 amino acids. The CDR3 region has the DNA TGTGCCAGCAGCCAAGGTGAAAAACTGTTTTTT. This encodes CASSQGEKLFF.

The chain combines TRBV4-3 with TRBJ2-1; TRBD2 might be the D (5 bases). Germline CDR1 is LGHNA and CDR2 is YSLEER. The V end was cut by 0 bases, the J end by 1 base, with 7 bases between. This CDR3 has 15 residues. The CDR3 sequence is CASSQEAVSYNEQFF. The CDR3 DNA is TGCGCCAGCAGCCAAGAAGCGGTTTCCTACAATGAGCAGTTCTTC.

This clonotype came up many times. This sequence joins TRBV18 and TRBJ2-1; possibly TRBD2 for D (7 bases). The germline V gene encodes CDR1 KGHSH and CDR2 LQKENI. V was pared by 0 bases and J by 8 bases, with 17 bases between. This CDR3 is 16 amino acids long. The CDR3 DNA reads as TGTGCCAGCTCACCACCCCCAGCGGGGCCAGGGGATGAGCAGTTCTTC. Translated: CASSPPPAGPGDEQFF.

The table lists this clonotype with many counts. This sequence joins TRBV7-2 and TRBJ2-1, with 8 bases aligning to TRBD1. Germline V gene data show CDR1 as SGHTA and CDR2 as FQGNSA. The CDR3 totals 16 residues. Losses at the gene ends were 6 bases for V and 4 bases for J; bases not matched to a gene: 11. This chain's CDR3 is CASRFGTGDYYNEQFF. The CDR3, as DNA: TGTGCCAGCAGATTCGGGACAGGTGATTATTACAATGAGCAGTTCTTC.

This clonotype was observed many times. This chain uses TRBV11-2 with TRBJ2-3; D call uncertain. The germline gives CDR1 SGHAT, CDR2 FQNNGV. The CDR3 totals 12 residues. Trimming removed 1 base at V and 8 bases at J, with 7 bases between. CDR3 coding DNA: TGTGCCAGCAGCTTAGGCCGGGTTACGCAGTATTTT. It codes for CASSLGRVTQYF.

The V gene is TRBV27, the J gene TRBJ2-1; TRBD1 matches 7 bases. This CDR3 contains 16 residues. Trimming cost V 3 bases and J 0 bases; bases outside gene matches: 5. Germline V gene data show CDR1 as MNHEY and CDR2 as SMNVEV (reference sequence). Here the CDR3 reads CASSLVTGSSYNEQFF. CDR3 DNA: TGTGCCAGCAGTTTGGTGACAGGGAGCTCCTACAATGAGCAGTTCTTC.

This clonotype was seen at least ten times. The chain carries TRBV10-3 and TRBJ2-3; TRBD1 matches 7 bases. Germline lookup yields CDR1 ENHRY and CDR2 SYGVKD. The CDR3 is made up of 14 amino acids. V shed 7 bases and J 4 bases; nucleotides not matched to a gene: 8. CDR3 protein: CAIKGGRRADTQYF. DNA of the CDR3: TGTGCCATCAAAGGGGGCCGTCGGGCAGATACGCAGTATTTT.

Many counts were recorded for this clonotype. V is TRBV3-1 and J is TRBJ2-5; D is unresolved. CDR1 is LGHDT and CDR2 is YNNKEL in the germline V gene (reference sequence). The length of the CDR3 is 14 residues. The V end lost 3 bases, the J end lost 5 bases, and 13 bases lay between the germline ends. The CDR3 bases are TGTGCCAGCAGCCACCTCCCGAATGAGGAGACCCAGTACTTC. Its protein product is CASSHLPNEETQYF.

This clonotype was counted at least ten times. The chain combines TRBV15 with TRBJ2-1, with unresolved D. Germline CDR1 LNHNV, CDR2 YYDKDF (reference sequence). V was clipped by 6 bases and J by 8 bases, with 17 bases between them. The CDR3 extends over 14 amino acids. The CDR3 sequence: CATRRMASMDEQFF. The CDR3 DNA sequence: TGTGCCACCAGGCGCATGGCCAGCATGGATGAGCAGTTCTTC.

This rearrangement joins TRBV7-9 to TRBJ2-2; D is unresolved. The CDR3 totals 14 residues. V was clipped by 5 bases and J by 3 bases, with 10 bases between them. The germline V gene has CDR1 SEHNR and CDR2 FQNEAQ (reference sequence). CDR3 in amino acids: CASSPDVDTGELFF. The CDR3 DNA reads as TGTGCCAGCAGCCCCGACGTAGACACCGGGGAGCTGTTTTTT.

The chain employs TRBV13 and TRBJ2-3; 8 positions agree with TRBD1. Germline values: CDR1 PRHDT, CDR2 FYEKMQ (reference sequence). The CDR3 sequence is 16 residues long. The junction had 10 bases not matched to a gene; V was cut back by 5 bases and J by 3 bases. The CDR3 bases are TGTGCCAGCAGCCGGGAGCAGGGGGCTAGGACAGATACGCAGTATTTT. Its protein product is CASSREQGARTDTQYF.

The table lists this clonotype with many counts. The chain is built from TRBV29-1 and TRBJ2-5; D remains ambiguous. Trimming pared 3 bases from V and 4 bases from J, leaving 9 bases between. The germline gives CDR1 SQVTM, CDR2 ANQGSEA. The CDR3 contains 12 residues. Here the CDR3 DNA reads TGCAGCGTTGATGTGGCCAGAGAGACCCAGTACTTC. Its protein product is CSVDVARETQYF.

This clonotype was counted at least ten times. The V call is TRBV29-1, the J call TRBJ1-1; 12 nucleotides line up with TRBD1. Looked up from germline, CDR1 is SQVTM and CDR2 is ANQGSEA. The CDR3 is made up of 13 amino acids. The V gene end was trimmed by 6 bases and the J gene end by 7 bases; junction bases not matched to a gene: 6. Here the CDR3 reads CSVTGQGAVEAFF. The CDR3 DNA sequence: TGCAGCGTGACGGGACAGGGGGCGGTTGAAGCTTTCTTT.

This clonotype was recorded at least ten times. The chain is built from TRBV6-5 and TRBJ1-3; TRBD1 agrees at 10 bases. Germline trimming cut 6 bases from V and 8 bases from J; bases unmatched to any gene: 13. Germline CDR1 reads MNHEY; CDR2 reads SVGAGI. The CDR3 sequence is 16 residues long. The CDR3 DNA reads as TGTGCCAGCAGACGAGGGGGACAGGGGCTGGTGGACACCATATATTTT. Translation gives CASRRGGQGLVDTIYF.

This clonotype was detected ten times or more. The chain joins TRBV6-5 to TRBJ2-5; 10 nucleotides line up with TRBD2. Germline CDR1 and CDR2: MNHEY and SVGAGI. V shed 6 bases, J shed 2 bases, and the junction held 6 bases outside the gene matches. The CDR3 consists of 15 residues. CDR3 amino acids: CASRGTSATQETQYF. In DNA form, the CDR3 reads TGTGCCAGCAGGGGGACTAGCGCCACTCAAGAGACCCAGTACTTC.

This clonotype showed up many times. The chain joins TRBV20-1 to TRBJ2-7, with 7 nucleotides matching TRBD1. Germline loops: CDR1 DFQATT, CDR2 SNEGSKA (reference sequence). V lost 1 base and J lost 3; bases outside the gene matches: 3. The CDR3 extends over 13 amino acids. The CDR3 coding sequence is TGCAGTGCTAGAGTAGGGGGCGTCTACGAGCAGTACTTC. Its protein product is CSARVGGVYEQYF.

The sample holds a few counts of this clonotype. The chain employs TRBV27 and TRBJ2-1, with D maybe TRBD2 (6 bases). The CDR3 is 15 amino acids. From germline, CDR1 is MNHEY and CDR2 SMNVEV (reference sequence). Between the trimmed V and J ends, which lost 4 bases and 8 bases, there was a span of 18 bases. CDR3 residues: CASSWTTPPWDEQFF. In nucleotides, the CDR3 is TGTGCCAGCAGTTGGACTACCCCACCTTGGGATGAGCAGTTCTTC.

This clonotype was detected many times. The genes are TRBV30 and TRBJ1-3, with D uncertain. CDR3 size: 13 residues. Germline V gene data show CDR1 as GTSNPN and CDR2 as SVGIG (reference sequence). Trimming pared 0 bases from V and 2 bases from J, leaving 5 bases between. DNA of the CDR3: TGTGCCTGGAGTGTAGCCGCTGGAAACACCATATATTTT. It is translated as CAWSVAAGNTIYF.

There are many counts of this clonotype. The chain is built from TRBV5-4 and TRBJ1-1; D unclear. The germline V gene has CDR1 SGHNT and CDR2 YYREEE (reference sequence). The CDR3 extends over 14 amino acids. V was pared by 0 bases and J by 1 base, with 7 bases between. The CDR3 loop is CASSLDRGNTEAFF. The CDR3 DNA reads TGTGCCAGCAGCTTGGATCGGGGGAACACTGAAGCTTTCTTT.

This clonotype was detected many times. The gene calls are TRBV6-1 and TRBJ1-5; D call uncertain. CDR3 length: 16 amino acids. Trimming took 4 bases from V and 0 from J, leaving 13 bases between them. In germline, CDR1 is MNHNS, CDR2 SASEGT. The CDR3 reads CASSALARISNQPQHF. The CDR3 DNA follows: TGTGCCAGCAGTGCCCTTGCTAGGATTAGCAATCAGCCCCAGCATTTT.